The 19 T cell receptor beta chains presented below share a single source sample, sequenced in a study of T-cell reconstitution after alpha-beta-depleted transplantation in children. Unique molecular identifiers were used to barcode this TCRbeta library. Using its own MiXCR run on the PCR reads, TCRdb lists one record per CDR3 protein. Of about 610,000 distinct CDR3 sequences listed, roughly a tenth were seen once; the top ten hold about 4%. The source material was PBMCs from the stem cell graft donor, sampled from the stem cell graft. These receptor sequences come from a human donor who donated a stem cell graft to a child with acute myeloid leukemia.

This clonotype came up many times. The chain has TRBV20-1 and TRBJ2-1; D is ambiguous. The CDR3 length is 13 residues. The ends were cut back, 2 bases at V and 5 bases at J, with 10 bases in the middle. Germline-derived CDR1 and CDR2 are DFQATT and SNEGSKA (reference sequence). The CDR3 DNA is TGCAGTGCTAGATTCGTCCGGGACAATGAGCAGTTCTTC. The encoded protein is CSARFVRDNEQFF.

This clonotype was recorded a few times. CDR3: CASSSAGKDTGELFF. The CDR3 nucleotides are TGTGCCAGCAGTTCGGCAGGGAAGGACACCGGGGAGCTGTTTTTT. The chain links TRBV28 to TRBJ2-2; possibly TRBD1 for D (5 bases). This CDR3 is built from 15 residues. Germline V gene data show CDR1 as MDHEN and CDR2 as SYDVKM. The V gene lost 4 bases and the J gene lost 3 bases, with 12 bases spanning the gap. The full variable domain, with the rest looked up from reference TRBV28 and TRBJ2-2, is DVKVTQSSRYLVKRTGEKVFLECVQDMDHENMFWYRQDPGLGLRLIYFSYDVKMKEKGDIPEGYSVSREKKERFSLILESASTNQTSMYLCASSSAGKDTGELFFGEGSRLTVL.

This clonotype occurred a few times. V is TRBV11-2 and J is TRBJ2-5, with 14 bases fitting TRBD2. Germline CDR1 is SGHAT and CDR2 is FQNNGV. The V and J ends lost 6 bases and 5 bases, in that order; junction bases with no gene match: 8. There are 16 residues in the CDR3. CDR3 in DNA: TGTGCCAGCAGACGACTAGCGGGAGGGACCTGGGAGACCCAGTACTTC. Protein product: CASRRLAGGTWETQYF.

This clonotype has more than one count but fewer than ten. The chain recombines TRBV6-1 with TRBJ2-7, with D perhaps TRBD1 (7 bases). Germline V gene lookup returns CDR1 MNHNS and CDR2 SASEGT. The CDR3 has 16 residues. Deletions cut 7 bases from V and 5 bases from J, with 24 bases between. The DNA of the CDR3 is TGTGCCAGCACCCTAGTTGGCGGCAGGGGGGTCCACGAGCAGTACTTC. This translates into CASTLVGGRGVHEQYF.

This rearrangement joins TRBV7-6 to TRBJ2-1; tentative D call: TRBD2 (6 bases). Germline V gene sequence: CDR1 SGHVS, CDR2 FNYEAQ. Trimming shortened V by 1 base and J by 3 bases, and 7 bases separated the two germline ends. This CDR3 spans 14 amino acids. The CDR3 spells CASSLVRDYNEQFF. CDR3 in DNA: TGTGCCAGCAGCTTAGTGCGGGACTACAATGAGCAGTTCTTC.

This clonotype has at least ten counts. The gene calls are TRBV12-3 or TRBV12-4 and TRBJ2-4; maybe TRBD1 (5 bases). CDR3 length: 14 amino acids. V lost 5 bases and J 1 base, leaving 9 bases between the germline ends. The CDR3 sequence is CASSVSGAKNIQYF. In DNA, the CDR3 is TGTGCCAGCAGTGTTTCAGGGGCCAAAAACATTCAGTACTTC.

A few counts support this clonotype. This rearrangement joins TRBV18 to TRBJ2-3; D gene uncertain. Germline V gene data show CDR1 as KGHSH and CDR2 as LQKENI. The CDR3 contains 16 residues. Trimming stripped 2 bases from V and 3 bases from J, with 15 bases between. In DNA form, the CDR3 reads TGTGCCAGCTCACCAGTGTTGTCACGGCAAACAGATACGCAGTATTTT. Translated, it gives CASSPVLSRQTDTQYF.

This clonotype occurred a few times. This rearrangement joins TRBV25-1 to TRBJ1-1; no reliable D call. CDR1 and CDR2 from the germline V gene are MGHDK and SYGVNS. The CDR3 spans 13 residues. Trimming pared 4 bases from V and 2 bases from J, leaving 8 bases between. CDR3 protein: CASSGVSNTEAFF. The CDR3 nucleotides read TGTGCCAGCAGTGGAGTTTCAAACACTGAAGCTTTCTTT.

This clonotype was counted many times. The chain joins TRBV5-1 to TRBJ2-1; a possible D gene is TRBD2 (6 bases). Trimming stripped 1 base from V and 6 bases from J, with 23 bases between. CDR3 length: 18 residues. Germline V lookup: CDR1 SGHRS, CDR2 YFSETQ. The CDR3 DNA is TGCGCCAGCAGCTTGATCACAGCGTCGGGGGACTTACTCAATGAGCAGTTCTTC. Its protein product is CASSLITASGDLLNEQFF.

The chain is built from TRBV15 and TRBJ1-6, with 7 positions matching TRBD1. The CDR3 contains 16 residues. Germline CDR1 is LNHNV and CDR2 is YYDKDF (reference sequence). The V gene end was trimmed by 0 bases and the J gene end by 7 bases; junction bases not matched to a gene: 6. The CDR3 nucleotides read TGTGCCACCAGCAGAGATCTCAACAGGGGAAATTCACCCCTCCACTTT. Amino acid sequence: CATSRDLNRGNSPLHF.

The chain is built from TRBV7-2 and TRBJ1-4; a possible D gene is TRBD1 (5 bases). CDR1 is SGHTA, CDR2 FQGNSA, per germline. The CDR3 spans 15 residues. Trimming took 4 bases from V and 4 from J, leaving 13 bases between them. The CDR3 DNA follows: TGTGCCAGCAGCTCCCTGGGGGGGGATAATGAAAAACTGTTTTTT. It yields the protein CASSSLGGDNEKLFF.

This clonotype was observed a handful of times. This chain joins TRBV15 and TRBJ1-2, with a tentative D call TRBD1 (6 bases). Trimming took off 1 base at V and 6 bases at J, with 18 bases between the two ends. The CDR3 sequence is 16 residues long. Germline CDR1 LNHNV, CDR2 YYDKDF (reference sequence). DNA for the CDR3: TGTGCCACCAGCAGAGGTGGTCTTCGGGGGGCACATGGCTACACCTTC. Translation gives CATSRGGLRGAHGYTF.

This CDR3 is CASSSASGDFYEQYF. The CDR3 region has the DNA TGTGCCAGCAGTTCGGCTAGCGGAGACTTCTACGAGCAGTACTTC. This chain connects TRBV7-6 to TRBJ2-7, with 7 positions matching TRBD2. The CDR3 is 15 amino acids. CDR1 and CDR2 (germline): SGHVS, FNYEAQ. The ends lost 6 bases at V and 3 bases at J; junction bases unmatched: 11.

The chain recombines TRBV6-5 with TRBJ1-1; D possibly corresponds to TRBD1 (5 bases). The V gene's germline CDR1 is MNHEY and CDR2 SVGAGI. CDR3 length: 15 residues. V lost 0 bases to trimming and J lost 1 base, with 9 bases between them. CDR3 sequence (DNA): TGTGCCAGCAGTTACTCGATGCAGGGGAACACTGAAGCTTTCTTT. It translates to CASSYSMQGNTEAFF.

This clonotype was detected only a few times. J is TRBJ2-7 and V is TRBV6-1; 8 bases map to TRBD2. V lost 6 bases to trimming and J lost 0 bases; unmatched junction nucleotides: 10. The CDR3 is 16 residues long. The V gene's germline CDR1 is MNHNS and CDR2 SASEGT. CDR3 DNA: TGTGCCAGCAGACGACTGGCTAGCGGGTCCTCCTACGAGCAGTACTTC. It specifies CASRRLASGSSYEQYF.

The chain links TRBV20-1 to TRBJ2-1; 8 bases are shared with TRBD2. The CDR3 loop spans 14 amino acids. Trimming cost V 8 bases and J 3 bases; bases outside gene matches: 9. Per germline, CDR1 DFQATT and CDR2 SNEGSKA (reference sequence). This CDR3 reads CSIPRSGSYNEQFF. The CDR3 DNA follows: TGCAGTATACCACGGAGCGGGAGCTACAATGAGCAGTTCTTC.

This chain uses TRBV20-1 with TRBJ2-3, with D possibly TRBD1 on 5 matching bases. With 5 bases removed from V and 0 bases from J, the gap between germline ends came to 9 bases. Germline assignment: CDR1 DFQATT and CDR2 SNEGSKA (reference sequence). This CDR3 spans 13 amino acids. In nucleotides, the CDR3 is TGCAGTGCTGGCGGACATAGCACAGATACGCAGTATTTT. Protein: CSAGGHSTDTQYF.

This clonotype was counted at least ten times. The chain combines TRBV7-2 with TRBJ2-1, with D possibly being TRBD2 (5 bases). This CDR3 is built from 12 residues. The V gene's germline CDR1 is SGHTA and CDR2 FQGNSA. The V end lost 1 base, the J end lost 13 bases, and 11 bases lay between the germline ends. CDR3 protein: CASSLEMRVQFF. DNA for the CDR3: TGTGCCAGCAGCTTAGAGATGCGGGTCCAGTTCTTC.

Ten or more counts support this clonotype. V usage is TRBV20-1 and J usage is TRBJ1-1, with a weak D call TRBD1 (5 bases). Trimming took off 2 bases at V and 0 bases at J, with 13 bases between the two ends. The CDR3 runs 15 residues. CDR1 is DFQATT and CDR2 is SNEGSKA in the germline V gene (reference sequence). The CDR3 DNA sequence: TGCAGTGCTAGATTGGCAGGGCCGCTGAACACTGAAGCTTTCTTT. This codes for CSARLAGPLNTEAFF.